The 21 T cell receptor beta chains below come from one sample, sequenced in a study of shared T cell receptors in the human thymus. Repertoires were generated with immunoSEQ multiplex PCR, while TCRdb's copy carries only in-frame clones and drops some. The table includes about 660,000 clones, around 87% detected once. These same data were also listed under a study on human thymus T cells.

Sequenced material: thymocytes. The receptors come from a boy less than two years old with a congenital heart defect.

The chain has TRBV27 and TRBJ1-1, with 8 bases that match TRBD1. The CDR3 spans 14 residues. Germline loops: CDR1 MNHEY, CDR2 SMNVEV (reference sequence). The J segment lost 5 bases and the V segment lost 4 bases, leaving 6 bases of the junction unmatched. The CDR3 protein is CASSSGQGGTEAFF. The CDR3 DNA reads as TGTGCCAGCAGTTCCGGACAGGGAGGAACTGAAGCTTTCTTT.

The rearrangement links TRBV5-8 to TRBJ2-3; TRBD2 agrees at 7 bases. CDR3 length: 16 amino acids. V gave up 0 bases and J gave up 1 base; unmatched junction bases: 5. Germline values: CDR1 SGHTS, CDR2 YDEGEE. The CDR3 nucleotides read TGTGCCAGCAGCTTGGATGGGAGGGCCGGCACAGATACGCAGTATTTT. Its translation: CASSLDGRAGTDTQYF.

The chain is built from TRBV19 and TRBJ1-5, with 9 bases identical to TRBD1. The CDR3 runs to 15 residues. V shed 5 bases and J 5 bases; nucleotides not matched to a gene: 7. Germline V gene data show CDR1 as LNHDA and CDR2 as SQIVND (reference sequence). Written as DNA, the CDR3 is TGTGCCAGTAGTCTCGGACAGGGGACGTATCAGCCCCAGCATTTT. It is translated as CASSLGQGTYQPQHF.

The chain couples TRBV29-1 to TRBJ2-1; tentative D call: TRBD2 (6 bases). The germline CDR1 and CDR2 sequences are SQVTM and ANQGSEA. The CDR3 runs 15 residues. The V end was cut by 6 bases, the J end by 1 base, with 16 bases between. In DNA form, the CDR3 reads TGCAGCGTGCCCGGGAGTAAGAGGTCCTACAATGAGCAGTTCTTC. This codes for CSVPGSKRSYNEQFF.

Remarks on this clone: At one end the junction does not follow the germline gene, possibly because of a read error. Other DNA sequences from this sample encode an identical CDR3 as well. The genes are TRBV30 and TRBJ1-6, with D possibly matching TRBD1 (5 bases). The CDR3 totals 15 residues. Germline-derived CDR1 and CDR2 are GTSNPN and SVGIG (reference sequence). The CDR3 DNA reads TGTGCCTGGCGGTGGGGTAGGGGTTTTAATTCCCCCCTCCACTTT. Translation gives CAWRWGRGFNSPLHF.

The chain has TRBV30 and TRBJ2-7; possibly TRBD2 for D (6 bases). There are 11 residues in the CDR3. Per the germline V gene, CDR1 is GTSNPN and CDR2 is SVGIG (reference sequence). Trimming removed 7 bases at V and 5 bases at J, with 12 bases between. CDR3 DNA: TGTGCCTATAGGAGGGGCCACGAGCAGTACTTC. Its protein is CAYRRGHEQYF. Supplemented by reference TRBV30 and TRBJ2-7, the full variable domain reads SQTIHQWPATLVQPVGSPLSLECTVEGTSNPNLYWYRQAAGRGLQLLFYSVGIGQISSEVPQNLSASRPQDRQFILSSKKLLLSDSGFYLCAYRRGHEQYFGPGTRLTVT.

The V gene is TRBV6-1, the J gene TRBJ1-5, with 9 bases aligning to TRBD1. Germline lookup yields CDR1 MNHNS and CDR2 SASEGT. This CDR3 has 15 residues. J was trimmed by 1 base and V by 3 bases; bases with no gene match: 1. In nucleotides, the CDR3 is TGTGCCAGCAGTGATGACAGGGGGAGCAATCAGCCCCAGCATTTT. Translation: CASSDDRGSNQPQHF.

The chain couples TRBV28 to TRBJ2-7, with a tentative D call TRBD2 (6 bases). V lost 1 base and J 2 bases, leaving 12 bases between the germline ends. The CDR3 contains 15 residues. Germline V gene data show CDR1 as MDHEN and CDR2 as SYDVKM. The CDR3 sequence: CASSLFAGFPYEQYF. The CDR3 DNA is TGTGCCAGCAGTTTATTTGCGGGGTTCCCCTACGAGCAGTACTTC.

This rearrangement joins TRBV28 to TRBJ2-7; the match to TRBD2 covers 7 bases. Germline CDR1 reads MDHEN; CDR2 reads SYDVKM. V was pared by 7 bases and J by 4 bases, with 10 bases of the junction left unmatched. This CDR3 region has 14 residues. CDR3 DNA: TGTGCCAGCACAAACCGAAGCGGGATTTACGAGCAGTACTTC. Translation gives CASTNRSGIYEQYF.

The rearrangement links TRBV14 to TRBJ1-4, with TRBD1 identical over 8 bases. The CDR3 runs 15 residues. The ends lost 2 bases at V and 6 bases at J; junction bases unmatched: 5. CDR1 is SGHDN and CDR2 is FVKESK in the germline V gene. CDR3 nucleotides: TGTGCCAGCAGCCAACGCAGGGGGCCCTATGAAAAACTGTTTTTT. Amino acids: CASSQRRGPYEKLFF.

There are a few counts of this clone. The V and J genes are TRBV29-1 and TRBJ2-2; 8 nucleotides align to TRBD1. The V gene end was trimmed by 2 bases and the J gene end by 4 bases; junction bases not matched to a gene: 3. Germline loops: CDR1 SQVTM, CDR2 ANQGSEA. The CDR3 spans 14 residues. CDR3 residues: CSVERQGRTGELFF. CDR3 nucleotides: TGCAGCGTTGAACGACAGGGGCGCACCGGGGAGCTGTTTTTT.

The gene calls are TRBV18 and TRBJ1-1, with D tentatively TRBD1 (6 bases). The CDR3 spans 15 residues. The V end lost 3 bases, the J end lost 3 bases, and 14 bases lay between the germline ends. CDR1 KGHSH and CDR2 LQKENI come from the germline V gene. CDR3 amino acids: CASSPLQGRDTEAFF. CDR3 in DNA: TGTGCCAGCTCACCCTTACAGGGTCGTGACACTGAAGCTTTCTTT.

This clone has a handful of counts. The chain uses TRBV28 and TRBJ1-1; the D is unclear. The CDR3 contains 12 residues. Trimming shortened V by 2 bases and J by 4 bases, and 5 bases separated the two germline ends. Germline assignment: CDR1 MDHEN and CDR2 SYDVKM. CDR3 nucleotides: TGTGCCAGCAGTTTACCATGCACTGAAGCTTTCTTT. Amino acid sequence: CASSLPCTEAFF.

The sample holds one count of this clone. J is TRBJ1-1 and V is TRBV7-6; D is perhaps TRBD1 (6 bases). Trimming pared 5 bases from V and 1 base from J, leaving 11 bases between. CDR1 SGHVS and CDR2 FNYEAQ come from the germline V gene. The CDR3 loop spans 14 amino acids. In nucleotides, the CDR3 is TGTGCCAGCAGCCTAGACAGGACGAACACTGAAGCTTTCTTT. Its translation is CASSLDRTNTEAFF.

This clone was seen a single time. The genes are TRBV19 and TRBJ1-5, with TRBD1 matching 7 bases. Germline lookup yields CDR1 LNHDA and CDR2 SQIVND (reference sequence). This CDR3 has 14 amino acids. Trimming took 6 bases from V and 10 from J; bases not matched to a gene: 12. CDR3 bases: TGTGCCAGTAGACCCGGGACAGTGGAATTCCCCCAGCATTTT. This encodes CASRPGTVEFPQHF. The complete variable domain, with remaining parts taken from reference TRBV19 and TRBJ1-5, reads DGGITQSPKYLFRKEGQNVTLSCEQNLNHDAMYWYRQDPGQGLRLIYYSQIVNDFQKGDIAEGYSVSREKKESFPLTVTSAQKNPTAFYLCASRPGTVEFPQHFGDGTRLSIL.

Only a few counts were recorded for this clone. This rearrangement joins TRBV28 to TRBJ1-5; no firm D call. This CDR3 has 17 amino acids. With 3 bases removed from V and 1 base from J, the gap between germline ends came to 16 bases. The germline V gene encodes CDR1 MDHEN and CDR2 SYDVKM. The CDR3 loop is CASSLPPGSSSNQPQHF. CDR3 DNA sequence: TGTGCCAGCAGTTTGCCCCCGGGAAGTTCCAGCAATCAGCCCCAGCATTTT.

The rearrangement links TRBV27 to TRBJ2-5; 7 bases are a match to TRBD1. Germline values: CDR1 MNHEY, CDR2 SMNVEV (reference sequence). This CDR3 is 16 amino acids long. V shed 5 bases, J shed 3 bases, and the junction held 12 bases outside the gene matches. The CDR3 sequence: CASSQFLGQSKETQYF. The CDR3 region has the DNA TGTGCCAGCAGTCAATTCCTGGGACAGTCAAAAGAGACCCAGTACTTC.

This clone was observed a single time. The chain employs TRBV29-1 and TRBJ2-3; 10 nucleotides match TRBD1. Trimming at V came to 7 bases and at J to 2 bases, leaving 3 bases not matched to a gene. The CDR3 has 13 amino acids. Germline CDR1 and CDR2: SQVTM and ANQGSEA. The CDR3: CSGGTGDTDTQYF. The CDR3 DNA reads as TGCAGCGGAGGGACAGGGGACACAGATACGCAGTATTTT.

The CDR3, as DNA: TGTGCCAGCTCACCGCTCTGGGTAGACAGGGGTTCCGAGCAGTACTTC. Amino acid sequence: CASSPLWVDRGSEQYF. J is TRBJ2-7 and V is TRBV18; 8 bases map to TRBD1. Germline-derived CDR1 and CDR2 are KGHSH and LQKENI. This CDR3 comprises 16 residues. Trimming took 3 bases from V and 6 from J; bases not matched to a gene: 13.

The rearrangement uses TRBV7-2 and TRBJ1-2; possibly TRBD1 for D (6 bases). V lost 2 bases and J 0 bases, leaving 10 bases between the germline ends. Germline V CDR1 and CDR2: SGHTA, FQGNSA. The CDR3 length is 15 residues. In DNA form, the CDR3 reads TGTGCCAGCAGCTTACCAGAGGGGGCTAACTATGGCTACACCTTC. Amino acid sequence: CASSLPEGANYGYTF.

This chain joins TRBV19 and TRBJ1-1; TRBD1 is a possible D gene (6 bases). The germline gives CDR1 LNHDA, CDR2 SQIVND (reference sequence). The CDR3 runs to 15 residues. The germline V and J ends were trimmed by 5 bases and 1 base, with 14 bases remaining between them. The CDR3: CASSPEDSPNTEAFF. CDR3 sequence (DNA): TGTGCCAGTAGTCCCGAGGACAGCCCGAACACTGAAGCTTTCTTT.